The rows below give T cell receptor beta chains drawn from one sample of a study of blood T cell repertoires in COVID-19. Clones were sequenced by immunoSEQ multiplex PCR, and TCRdb holds only the in-frame ones, with some missing. The table has about 300,000 clones, approximately 84% seen once; the top ten hold about 1.6%. Material: peripheral blood. These TCRs come from a human donor with COVID-19, enrolled during active disease. The donor label of this sample is uncertain. Each CDR3 is given with its conserved first and last residue. A clone size is listed for some rows: how often the clone was seen (once, few, many), or a class if it is expanded.

V gene: TRBV21-1
J gene: TRBJ1-3
clone size: few
CDR3 protein: CASRTVFANSGNTIYF

V gene: TRBV28
J gene: TRBJ1-5
clone size: once
CDR3 protein: CASSLPLGSNQPQHF

V gene: TRBV19
J gene: TRBJ1-3
clone size: once
CDR3 protein: CASRRDTGSGNTIYF

V gene: TRBV5-1
J gene: TRBJ2-6
clone size: few
CDR3 protein: CASSRTGETNVLTF

V gene: TRBV5-6
J gene: TRBJ2-2
clone size: NA
CDR3 protein: CASSLGTGFTGELFF

V gene: TRBV12-3/TRBV12-4
J gene: TRBJ1-6
clone size: NA
CDR3 protein: CASSLTGNSPLHF

V gene: TRBV5-1
J gene: TRBJ1-5
clone size: NA
CDR3 protein: CASRADWDQPQHF

V gene: TRBV28
J gene: TRBJ1-4
clone size: NA
CDR3 protein: CASRTGGGEKLFF

V gene: TRBV25-1
J gene: TRBJ1-6
clone size: NA
CDR3 protein: CASSDTARDNSPLHF

V gene: TRBV19
J gene: TRBJ1-1
clone size: NA
CDR3 protein: CASSIGDRNTEAFF

V gene: TRBV19
J gene: TRBJ1-5
clone size: NA
CDR3 protein: CASSIDREAGLDQPQHF

V gene: TRBV15
J gene: TRBJ1-1
clone size: NA
CDR3 protein: CATSRDRTAREAFF

V gene: TRBV7-2
J gene: TRBJ2-1
clone size: NA
CDR3 protein: CASSQRTSGGGEQFF

V gene: TRBV3-1/TRBV3-2
J gene: TRBJ1-1
clone size: NA
CDR3 protein: CASSNLGGWNTEAFF

V gene: TRBV7-9
J gene: TRBJ2-7
clone size: NA
CDR3 protein: CASSSGTAAYEQYF

V gene: TRBV6-4
J gene: TRBJ2-1
clone size: NA
CDR3 protein: CASGTQGGRVAEQFF

V gene: TRBV24-1
J gene: TRBJ2-1
clone size: NA
CDR3 protein: CATSDLLRTGLASCYNEQFF

V gene: TRBV24-1
J gene: TRBJ2-3
clone size: NA
CDR3 protein: CATSDFGAQGSTDTQYF

V gene: TRBV28
J gene: TRBJ2-7
clone size: NA
CDR3 protein: CASSSPGGTYEQYF

V gene: TRBV19
J gene: TRBJ1-2
clone size: NA
CDR3 protein: CATTGVVVENYGYTF

V gene: TRBV21-1
J gene: TRBJ2-2
clone size: few
CDR3 protein: CASSKVGGRSNTGELFF

V gene: TRBV7-3
J gene: TRBJ1-2
clone size: NA
CDR3 protein: CASSSPWSGGYTF

V gene: TRBV24-1
J gene: TRBJ2-3
clone size: once
CDR3 protein: CATGLAEISTSTDTQYF

V gene: TRBV9
J gene: TRBJ2-7
clone size: NA
CDR3 protein: CASSVGTGFEEQYF

V gene: TRBV9
J gene: TRBJ1-2
clone size: few
CDR3 protein: CASSVYGDRGYYGYTF

V gene: TRBV19
J gene: TRBJ1-5
clone size: NA
CDR3 protein: CASELGSNQPQHF

V gene: TRBV2
J gene: TRBJ2-5
clone size: NA
CDR3 protein: CASSQGHQETQYF

V gene: TRBV30
J gene: TRBJ2-7
clone size: few
CDR3 protein: CAWSVPDRNSYEQYF

V gene: TRBV19
J gene: TRBJ2-1
clone size: NA
CDR3 protein: CASSRQNYAGNEQFF

V gene: TRBV3-1/TRBV3-2
J gene: TRBJ2-5
clone size: once
CDR3 protein: CASKRLVQETQYF

V gene: TRBV19
J gene: TRBJ1-5
clone size: NA
CDR3 protein: CASSTGLQGTGNQPQHF

V gene: TRBV7-9
J gene: TRBJ2-2
clone size: NA
CDR3 protein: CASSPLGRTNTGELFF

V gene: TRBV7-6
J gene: TRBJ1-1
clone size: few
CDR3 protein: CASSLSGAEAEAFF

V gene: TRBV7-3
J gene: TRBJ2-5
clone size: NA
CDR3 protein: CASSLTSGREETQYF

V gene: TRBV5-6
J gene: TRBJ2-7
clone size: NA
CDR3 protein: CASSLVALAAHEQYF

V gene: TRBV5-6
J gene: TRBJ2-7
clone size: NA
CDR3 protein: CASTKRGTYEQYF

V gene: TRBV11-2
J gene: TRBJ2-4
clone size: NA
CDR3 protein: CASSSPPGLAGGGHIQYF

V gene: TRBV7-2
J gene: TRBJ2-3
clone size: NA
CDR3 protein: CASSLAQGSDTQYF

V gene: TRBV9
J gene: TRBJ2-6
clone size: once
CDR3 protein: CASSLTGNAGANVLTF